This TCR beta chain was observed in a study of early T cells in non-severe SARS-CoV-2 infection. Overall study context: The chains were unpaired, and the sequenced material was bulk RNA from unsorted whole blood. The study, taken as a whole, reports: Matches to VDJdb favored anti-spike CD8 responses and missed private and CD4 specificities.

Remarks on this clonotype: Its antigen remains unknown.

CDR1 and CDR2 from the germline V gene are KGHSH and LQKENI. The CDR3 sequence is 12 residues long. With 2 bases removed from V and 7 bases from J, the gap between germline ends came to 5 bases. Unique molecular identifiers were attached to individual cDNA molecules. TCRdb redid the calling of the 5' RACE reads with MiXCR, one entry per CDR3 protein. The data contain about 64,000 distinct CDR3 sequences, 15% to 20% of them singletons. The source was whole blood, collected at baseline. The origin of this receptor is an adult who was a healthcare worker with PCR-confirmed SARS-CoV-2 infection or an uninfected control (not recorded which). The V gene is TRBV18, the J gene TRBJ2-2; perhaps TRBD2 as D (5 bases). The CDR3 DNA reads TGTGCCAGCTCACCAGAGGGCGGGGAGCTGTTTTTT. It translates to CASSPEGGELFF. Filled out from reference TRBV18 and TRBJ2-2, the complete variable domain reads NAGVMQNPRHLVRRRGQEARLRCSPMKGHSHVYWYRQLPEEGLKFMVYLQKENIIDESGMPKERFSAEFPKEGPSILRIQQVVRGDSAAYFCASSPEGGELFFGEGSRLTVL.